The clone carrying this TCR beta chain was counted once. The data were taken from a study of blood T cell repertoires in COVID-19. From germline, CDR1 is SGHNT and CDR2 YYREEE (reference sequence). The CDR3 runs 16 residues. The germline V and J ends were trimmed by 0 bases and 7 bases, with 16 bases remaining between them. Original methodology: Reference gene primer amplification in the assay estimated nucleated cell counts. Here immunoSEQ multiplex PCR was the method, and the copy in TCRdb shows in-frame clones only, minus some. V, J and clone size derive from that table, while D and trimming were established from the DNA sequence. Among more than 150,000 clones, 60% to 80% were seen once, and the ten largest hold 15% to 20%.

The sequence came from a man in his 60s with active or convalescent COVID-19. Sequenced sample: peripheral blood. The gene calls are TRBV5-4 and TRBJ1-4; weak D call: TRBD1 (5 bases). The CDR3 is CASSLEKQVPFEKLFF. The CDR3 DNA is TGTGCCAGCAGCTTGGAGAAACAGGTGCCTTTTGAAAAACTGTTTTTT.